This T cell receptor beta chain was observed in a study of T cells in Graves' hyperthyroidism and ophthalmopathy. Overall study results and limits: Also found in blood were most expanded thyroid clonotypes above 0.001.

The sample holds many counts of this clonotype. What it binds is not known. V lost 2 bases and J 7 bases, leaving 9 bases between the germline ends. CDR1 and CDR2 (germline): MNHNS, SASEGT. The CDR3 runs 13 residues. TCR beta CDR3 regions were amplified from RNA. RT-PCR in the first round (using the HTBI primer set) targeted the TCR CDR3. TCRdb redid the calling of the multiplex PCR reads with MiXCR, one entry per CDR3 protein. The sample lists 640,000 or so distinct CDR3 sequences, approximately 15% occurring once. For ophthalmopathy patients, the Clinical Activity Score was at least 3 and the NOSPECS grade at least 4; duration was under 3 months.

The rearrangement uses TRBV6-1 and TRBJ1-5; D remains unclear. This clonotype was sampled from a woman between 18 and 29 years old with Graves' ophthalmopathy. Material for sequencing was blood. The CDR3 protein is CASSESLGQPQHF. DNA of the CDR3: TGTGCCAGCAGTGAATCCCTTGGGCAGCCCCAGCATTTT.